The 31 T cell receptor beta chains below come from one sample, sequenced in a study of OX40 agonist ivuxolimab in advanced cancers. Data came from immunoSEQ multiplex PCR; TCRdb stores just in-frame clones and leaves some out. The sample shows 45,000 to 65,000 clones, 88% of them seen only once. Here the sequenced sample was CD4+ or CD8+ T cells sorted from blood, taken in a trial of the OX40 agonist ivuxolimab. The origin of the receptors is an adult with an advanced solid tumor such as melanoma, head and neck, liver or kidney cancer.

This chain uses TRBV7-9 with TRBJ1-4; 7 bases align to TRBD1. Germline lookup yields CDR1 SEHNR and CDR2 FQNEAQ (reference sequence). With V trimmed by 5 bases and J by 13 bases, 16 bases remained unmatched. The CDR3 covers 15 residues. Written as DNA, the CDR3 is TGTGCCAGCAGCCCAGAGGGCCAGGGGGTGACTGGACTGTTTTTT. Translated: CASSPEGQGVTGLFF.

This chain uses TRBV11-1 with TRBJ2-1; 8 bases are shared with TRBD2. Trimming cost V 0 bases and J 0 bases; bases outside gene matches: 7. The CDR3 loop spans 18 amino acids. Germline V gives CDR1 SGHAT, CDR2 FQDESV (reference sequence). CDR3 DNA sequence: TGTGCCAGCAGCTTAGCGCGTACTAGCGGAAGCTCCTACAATGAGCAGTTCTTC. Protein: CASSLARTSGSSYNEQFF.

In this sample, this clone turned up a few times. The V gene is TRBV5-4, the J gene TRBJ2-7; TRBD1 matches at 9 bases. This CDR3 contains 13 residues. CDR1 is SGHNT and CDR2 is YYREEE in the germline V gene (reference sequence). After removal of 6 bases from V and 4 bases from J, the junction contained 5 bases not matched to a gene. The CDR3 loop reads CASTTDRGYEQYF. CDR3 coding DNA: TGTGCCAGCACTACGGACAGGGGTTACGAGCAGTACTTC.

The chain carries TRBV18 and TRBJ2-5; D gene unclear. Germline-derived CDR1 and CDR2 are KGHSH and LQKENI. The V and J ends lost 3 bases and 5 bases respectively, with 4 bases between them. The CDR3 is 11 amino acids. CDR3 DNA sequence: TGTGCCAGCTCACCTTGGGAGACCCAGTACTTC. Translating gives CASSPWETQYF.

The chain carries TRBV5-1 and TRBJ2-2; 10 bases line up with TRBD2. The CDR3 consists of 18 residues. The V gene end was trimmed by 0 bases and the J gene end by 2 bases; junction bases not matched to a gene: 7. CDR1 and CDR2 from the germline V gene are SGHRS and YFSETQ. Here the CDR3 reads CASSLDSSGRINTGELFF. DNA for the CDR3: TGCGCCAGCAGCTTGGATAGTAGCGGGAGGATTAACACCGGGGAGCTGTTTTTT.

The chain uses TRBV6-1 and TRBJ1-1; D perhaps matches TRBD1 (6 bases). This CDR3 contains 16 residues. Germline CDR1 is MNHNS and CDR2 is SASEGT. Trimming stripped 1 base from V and 3 bases from J, with 15 bases between. CDR3 protein: CASSEVSRGAHTEAFF. CDR3 nucleotides: TGTGCCAGCAGTGAAGTTTCCAGGGGCGCGCACACTGAAGCTTTCTTT.

The V call is TRBV11-2, the J call TRBJ2-3; weak D call: TRBD1 (5 bases). Germline V CDR1 and CDR2: SGHAT, FQNNGV. V shed 4 bases and J shed 2 bases, with 10 bases lying between them. CDR3 length: 14 residues. CDR3 residues: CASSSQGATDTQYF. CDR3 coding DNA: TGTGCCAGCAGCTCCCAAGGGGCCACAGATACGCAGTATTTT. The whole variable domain, filled in from reference TRBV11-2 and TRBJ2-3, reads EAGVAQSPRYKIIEKRQSVAFWCNPISGHATLYWYQQILGQGPKLLIQFQNNGVVDDSQLPKDRFSAERLKGVDSTLKIQPAKLEDSAVYLCASSSQGATDTQYFGPGTRLTVL.

The chain has TRBV2 and TRBJ2-5, with D possibly called TRBD1 or TRBD2 (6 bases each). The CDR3 spans 15 residues. The V end was cut by 7 bases, the J end by 14 bases, with 29 bases between. CDR1 is SNHLY, CDR2 FYNNEI, per germline. CDR3: CASIAEQFRGTKFYF. Written as DNA, the CDR3 is TGTGCCAGCATCGCTGAACAGTTCCGCGGGACAAAGTTTTACTTC. The full variable domain, completed using reference TRBV2 and TRBJ2-5, is EPEVTQTPSHQVTQMGQEVILRCVPISNHLYFYWYRQILGQKVEFLVSFYNNEISEKSEIFDDQFSVERPDGSNFTLKIRSTKLEDSAMYFCASIAEQFRGTKFYFGPGTRLLVL.

This clone was seen more than once but under ten times. The chain is built from TRBV27 and TRBJ1-1; D gene uncertain. Trimming stripped 3 bases from V and 4 bases from J, with 9 bases between. Germline lookup yields CDR1 MNHEY and CDR2 SMNVEV (reference sequence). There are 13 residues in the CDR3. The CDR3 bases are TGTGCCAGCAGTTTTAGACGGGCCACTGAAGCTTTCTTT. This sequence encodes CASSFRRATEAFF.

This clone was counted once. The chain recombines TRBV30 with TRBJ1-4; D possibly corresponds to TRBD1 (6 bases). The CDR3 is made up of 15 amino acids. Between the trimmed V and J ends, which lost 2 bases and 2 bases, there was a span of 12 bases. The germline CDR1 and CDR2 sequences are GTSNPN and SVGIG (reference sequence). CDR3 sequence (DNA): TGTGCCTGGAGTCCCGGACAGCGGACTAATGAAAAACTGTTTTTT. As protein: CAWSPGQRTNEKLFF.

J is TRBJ1-2 and V is TRBV6-5; TRBD1 matches at 7 bases. This CDR3 spans 12 amino acids. V shed 5 bases, J shed 8 bases, and the junction held 5 bases outside the gene matches. Germline assignment: CDR1 MNHEY and CDR2 SVGAGI. CDR3 region: CASSGTAMGYTF. CDR3 DNA: TGTGCCAGCAGTGGGACAGCTATGGGCTACACCTTC.

CDR3 sequence: CASSPSRSNEQFF. In DNA form, the CDR3 reads TGTGCCAGCTCACCATCGCGGAGCAATGAGCAGTTCTTC. This rearrangement joins TRBV18 to TRBJ2-1; D uncertain. CDR3 size: 13 residues. V was shortened by 2 bases and J by 6 bases, with 8 bases between the two germline ends. Looked up from germline, CDR1 is KGHSH and CDR2 is LQKENI.

This clone was seen a handful of times. CDR3 sequence (DNA): TGTGCCAGCAGCCAGCCGGGAGGAGAGACCCAGTACTTC. This sequence encodes CASSQPGGETQYF. The chain carries TRBV4-2 and TRBJ2-5; 7 nucleotides match TRBD2. J lost 4 bases, V lost 3 bases, and 2 bases had no gene match. The CDR3 is made up of 13 amino acids. CDR1 is LGHNA, CDR2 YNFKEQ, per germline.

This chain joins TRBV28 and TRBJ2-2, with 10 bases that match TRBD2. Germline V gives CDR1 MDHEN, CDR2 SYDVKM. The V and J ends lost 0 bases and 6 bases, in that order; junction bases with no gene match: 7. The CDR3 runs to 17 residues. The CDR3 region is CASSLWGLAIGPGELFF. The CDR3 DNA reads TGTGCCAGCAGTTTATGGGGACTAGCGATTGGCCCCGGGGAGCTGTTTTTT.

This sequence joins TRBV7-3 and TRBJ1-1; no reliable D call. In germline, CDR1 is SGHTA, CDR2 FQGTGA. The CDR3 totals 14 residues. The V and J ends lost 0 bases and 5 bases respectively, with 10 bases between them. The DNA of the CDR3 is TGTGCCAGCAGCTTAACAGACACGGGGACTGAAGCTTTCTTT. Residues: CASSLTDTGTEAFF.

The CDR3 reads CASSSRQGSDTQYF. The CDR3 DNA is TGCGCCAGCAGCTCGAGACAGGGCTCAGATACGCAGTATTTT. The gene calls are TRBV5-1 and TRBJ2-3; the match to TRBD1 covers 7 bases. Germline loops: CDR1 SGHRS, CDR2 YFSETQ. V shed 3 bases and J 4 bases; nucleotides not matched to a gene: 5. The CDR3 is made up of 14 amino acids.

The rearrangement uses TRBV6-1 and TRBJ1-5, with D perhaps TRBD1 (5 bases). The V end lost 7 bases, the J end lost 1 base, and 11 bases lay between the germline ends. The CDR3 covers 14 residues. Germline V lookup: CDR1 MNHNS, CDR2 SASEGT. The DNA for the CDR3 is TGTGCCAGCATCATGGGACTCAGCAATCAGCCCCAGCATTTT. Amino acid sequence: CASIMGLSNQPQHF.

The chain is built from TRBV5-1 and TRBJ2-6, with 7 bases aligning to TRBD2. This CDR3 region has 15 residues. The germline V gene encodes CDR1 SGHRS and CDR2 YFSETQ. The ends lost 4 bases at V and 1 base at J; junction bases unmatched: 2. In DNA form, the CDR3 reads TGCGCCAGCAGCCCCGGGGGGTCTGGGGCCAACGTCCTGACTTTC. The encoded protein is CASSPGGSGANVLTF.

The chain recombines TRBV9 with TRBJ2-7; 7 bases are a match to TRBD2. Germline trimming cut 1 base from V and 2 bases from J; bases unmatched to any gene: 3. CDR3 length equals 14 residues. CDR1 SGDLS and CDR2 YYNGEE come from the germline V gene. The CDR3 reads CASSVSGTTYEQYF. CDR3 bases: TGTGCCAGCAGCGTAAGCGGGACGACCTACGAGCAGTACTTC.

DNA of the CDR3: TGTGTCCTTGGGGCAGGGATAACCGGGGAGCTGTTTTTT. This gives the protein CVLGAGITGELFF. This chain links TRBV30 with TRBJ2-2, with TRBD1 as a possible D gene (5 bases). The CDR3 length is 13 residues. Per germline, CDR1 GTSNPN and CDR2 SVGIG (reference sequence).

The chain uses TRBV28 and TRBJ1-2; 10 bases map to TRBD1. The CDR3 consists of 13 residues. J gave up 0 bases and V 8 bases, and 0 bases lay outside the gene matches. Germline CDR1 MDHEN, CDR2 SYDVKM. The CDR3 DNA sequence: TGTGCCAGCGGACAGGGGGCTAACTATGGCTACACCTTC. As protein: CASGQGANYGYTF.

This chain joins TRBV9 and TRBJ1-3; no firm D call. The CDR3 has 14 amino acids. V shed 0 bases and J shed 0 bases, with 4 bases lying between them. In germline, CDR1 is SGDLS, CDR2 YYNGEE. The CDR3 coding sequence is TGTGCCAGCAGCGTAGGGAGCTCTGGAAACACCATATATTTT. It is translated as CASSVGSSGNTIYF.

The V and J genes are TRBV19 and TRBJ1-1; 7 nucleotides line up with TRBD1. There are 15 residues in the CDR3. Germline V gene data show CDR1 as LNHDA and CDR2 as SQIVND (reference sequence). Trimming at V came to 5 bases and at J to 2 bases, leaving 8 bases not matched to a gene. The CDR3 DNA is TGTGCCAGTAGTTACGGCCGGGACAGAAACACTGAAGCTTTCTTT. Protein product: CASSYGRDRNTEAFF.

The chain links TRBV5-1 to TRBJ2-2; a possible D gene is TRBD2 (5 bases). The V gene's germline CDR1 is SGHRS and CDR2 YFSETQ. The CDR3 contains 14 residues. V was shortened by 0 bases and J by 6 bases, with 9 bases between the two germline ends. In DNA form, the CDR3 reads TGCGCCAGCAGCTTGGCCTCTAGCTCCGGGGAGCTGTTTTTT. Translated: CASSLASSSGELFF.

This clone was observed once. V is TRBV7-2 and J is TRBJ1-2; 8 nucleotides align to TRBD1. Germline values: CDR1 SGHTA, CDR2 FQGNSA. CDR3 size: 14 residues. Losses at the gene ends were 3 bases for V and 8 bases for J; bases not matched to a gene: 8. CDR3 sequence: CASSLDRALYGYTF. CDR3 sequence (DNA): TGTGCCAGCAGCTTGGACAGGGCTCTCTACGGCTACACCTTC.

The CDR3 DNA follows: TGTGCCAGCAGCCTTGGACTAGCGGGAGTGGAGCAGTACTTC. Translating gives CASSLGLAGVEQYF. This chain joins TRBV7-9 and TRBJ2-7; 13 bases are a match to TRBD2. Germline assignment: CDR1 SEHNR and CDR2 FQNEAQ (reference sequence). Germline trimming cut 5 bases from V and 7 bases from J; bases unmatched to any gene: 5. The CDR3 runs 14 residues.

The J gene is TRBJ2-7, the V gene TRBV9, with 8 nucleotides matching TRBD2. The CDR3 consists of 17 residues. V dropped 2 bases and J dropped 4; count of bases not matched to a gene: 14. CDR1 is SGDLS, CDR2 YYNGEE, per germline. CDR3 DNA: TGTGCCAGCAGCGTCGGTCCGGGCAGCGGGAGTATTTACGAGCAGTACTTC. Its protein is CASSVGPGSGSIYEQYF.

The V and J genes are TRBV6-5 and TRBJ2-7; possibly TRBD2 for D (6 bases). The germline V gene encodes CDR1 MNHEY and CDR2 SVGAGI. V was pared by 6 bases and J by 6 bases, with 15 bases between. The CDR3 has 13 amino acids. CDR3: CASRKVGGGEQYF. The CDR3 region has the DNA TGTGCCAGCAGGAAAGTGGGGGGTGGCGAGCAGTACTTC.

The chain links TRBV11-3 to TRBJ2-1; TRBD2 agrees at 14 bases. Losses at the gene ends were 2 bases for V and 6 bases for J; bases not matched to a gene: 3. The CDR3 length is 16 residues. The germline CDR1 and CDR2 sequences are SGHNT and YENEEA. As DNA, the CDR3 is TGTGCCAGCAGCTTAAGACTAGCGGGAGGGCCCAATGAGCAGTTCTTC. Translated: CASSLRLAGGPNEQFF.

The rearrangement joins TRBV19 to TRBJ2-7; no firm D call. The CDR3 consists of 12 residues. The germline V gene has CDR1 LNHDA and CDR2 SQIVND (reference sequence). The V end was cut by 3 bases, the J end by 3 bases, with 6 bases between. The CDR3 DNA reads as TGTGCCAGTAGTATCAGCGACTACGAGCAGTACTTC. Amino acid sequence: CASSISDYEQYF. Filled out from reference TRBV19 and TRBJ2-7, the complete variable domain reads DGGITQSPKYLFRKEGQNVTLSCEQNLNHDAMYWYRQDPGQGLRLIYYSQIVNDFQKGDIAEGYSVSREKKESFPLTVTSAQKNPTAFYLCASSISDYEQYFGPGTRLTVT.

In regard to this clone: Distinct nucleotide sequences in the sample also encode this CDR3. The chain uses TRBV7-8 and TRBJ1-2; 7 nucleotides match TRBD1. The trim removed 5 bases at V and 3 bases at J, leaving 6 bases unmatched. CDR3 length: 14 residues. Germline V lookup: CDR1 SGHVS, CDR2 FQNEAQ. The CDR3 region is CASSTRTGDYGYTF. The DNA of the CDR3 is TGTGCCAGCAGCACCCGTACAGGGGACTATGGCTACACCTTC.